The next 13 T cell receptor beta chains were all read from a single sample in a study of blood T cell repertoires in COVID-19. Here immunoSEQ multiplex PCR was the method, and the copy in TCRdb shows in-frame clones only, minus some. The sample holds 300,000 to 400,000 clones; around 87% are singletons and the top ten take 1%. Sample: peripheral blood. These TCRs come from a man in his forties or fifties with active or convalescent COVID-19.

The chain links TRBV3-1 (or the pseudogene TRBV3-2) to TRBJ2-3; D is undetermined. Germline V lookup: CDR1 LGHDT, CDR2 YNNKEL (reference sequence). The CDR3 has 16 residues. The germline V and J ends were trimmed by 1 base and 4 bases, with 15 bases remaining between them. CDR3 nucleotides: TGTGCCAGCAGCCAAGCAGGCTCCACAGCCCCAGATACGCAGTATTTT. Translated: CASSQAGSTAPDTQYF.

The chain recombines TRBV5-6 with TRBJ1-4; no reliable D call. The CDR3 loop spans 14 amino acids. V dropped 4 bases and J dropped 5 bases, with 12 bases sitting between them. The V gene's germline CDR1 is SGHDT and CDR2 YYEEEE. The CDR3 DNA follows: TGTGCCAGCAGCGATAGAAGATTAAATGAAAAACTGTTTTTT. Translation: CASSDRRLNEKLFF.

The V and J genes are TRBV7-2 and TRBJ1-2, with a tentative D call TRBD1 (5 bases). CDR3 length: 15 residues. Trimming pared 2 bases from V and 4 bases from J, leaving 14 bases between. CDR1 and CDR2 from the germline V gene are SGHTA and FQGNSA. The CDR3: CASSLIGGVAYGYTF. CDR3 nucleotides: TGTGCCAGCAGCTTAATAGGAGGGGTGGCCTATGGCTACACCTTC.

CDR3 sequence: CASSWTGVNTIYF. DNA for the CDR3: TGTGCCAGCAGCTGGACAGGGGTAAACACCATATATTTT. The chain links TRBV5-6 to TRBJ1-3; 9 nucleotides agree with TRBD1. From germline, CDR1 is SGHDT and CDR2 YYEEEE. There are 13 residues in the CDR3. V trimming: 3 bases; J trimming: 6 bases; junction bases outside the gene matches: 1.

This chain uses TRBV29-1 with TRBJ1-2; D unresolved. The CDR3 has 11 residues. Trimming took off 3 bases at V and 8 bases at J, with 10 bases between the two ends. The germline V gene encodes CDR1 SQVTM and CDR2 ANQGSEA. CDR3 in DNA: TGCAGCGTTGACGAAATTGCGGGCTACACCTTC. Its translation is CSVDEIAGYTF.

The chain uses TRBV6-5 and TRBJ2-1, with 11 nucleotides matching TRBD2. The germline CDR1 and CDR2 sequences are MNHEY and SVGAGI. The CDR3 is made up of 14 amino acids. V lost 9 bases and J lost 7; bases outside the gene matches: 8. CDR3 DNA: TGTGCCAGTATAGCGGGGGGGCCTGGGAATGAGCAGTTCTTC. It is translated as CASIAGGPGNEQFF.

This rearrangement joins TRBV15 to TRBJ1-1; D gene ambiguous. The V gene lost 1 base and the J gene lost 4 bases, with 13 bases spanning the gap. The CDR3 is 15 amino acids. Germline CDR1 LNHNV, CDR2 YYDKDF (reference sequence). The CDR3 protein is CATSRASTGFTEAFF. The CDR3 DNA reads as TGTGCCACCAGCAGAGCTTCGACGGGGTTCACTGAAGCTTTCTTT.

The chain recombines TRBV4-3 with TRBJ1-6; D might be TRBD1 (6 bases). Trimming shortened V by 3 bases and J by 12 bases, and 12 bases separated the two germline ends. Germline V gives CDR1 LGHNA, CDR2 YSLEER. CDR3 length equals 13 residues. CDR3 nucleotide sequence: TGCGCCAGCAGCCATTTAGTACAGGGACCCCTCCACTTT. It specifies CASSHLVQGPLHF.

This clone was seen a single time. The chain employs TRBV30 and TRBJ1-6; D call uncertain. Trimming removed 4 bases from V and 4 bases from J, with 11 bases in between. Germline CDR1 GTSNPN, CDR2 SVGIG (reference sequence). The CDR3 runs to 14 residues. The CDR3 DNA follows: TGTGCCTGGAACCGGGGAGTTTATAATTCACCCCTCCACTTT. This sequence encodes CAWNRGVYNSPLHF.

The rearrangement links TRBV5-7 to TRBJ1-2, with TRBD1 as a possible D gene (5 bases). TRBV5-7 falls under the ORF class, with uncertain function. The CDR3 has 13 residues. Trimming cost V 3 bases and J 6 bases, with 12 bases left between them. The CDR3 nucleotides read TGTGCCAGCAGCTGTCACAGGACGGATGGCTACACCTTC. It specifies CASSCHRTDGYTF.

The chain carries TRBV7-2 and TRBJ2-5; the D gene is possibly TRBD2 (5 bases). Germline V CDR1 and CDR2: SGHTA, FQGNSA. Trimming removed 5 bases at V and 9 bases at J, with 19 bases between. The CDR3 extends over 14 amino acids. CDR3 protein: CASSTSLRVLAQYF. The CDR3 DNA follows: TGTGCCAGCAGCACGTCCTTGCGGGTCCTTGCCCAGTACTTC.

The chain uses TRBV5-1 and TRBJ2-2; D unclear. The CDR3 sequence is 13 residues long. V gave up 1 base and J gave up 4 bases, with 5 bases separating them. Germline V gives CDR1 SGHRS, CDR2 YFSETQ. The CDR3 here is CASSLLPTGELFF. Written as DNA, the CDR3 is TGCGCCAGCAGCTTGCTCCCCACCGGGGAGCTGTTTTTT.

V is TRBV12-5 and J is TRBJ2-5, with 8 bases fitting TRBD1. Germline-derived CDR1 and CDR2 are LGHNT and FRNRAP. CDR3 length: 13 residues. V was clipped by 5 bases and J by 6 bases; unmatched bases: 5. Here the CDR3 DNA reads TGTGCTAGTGGTCCCGACAGGGGAAAGACCCAGTACTTC. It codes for CASGPDRGKTQYF. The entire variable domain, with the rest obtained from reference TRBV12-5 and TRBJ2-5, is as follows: DARVTQTPRHKVTEMGQEVTMRCQPILGHNTVFWYRQTMMQGLELLAYFRNRAPLDDSGMPKDRFSAEMPDATLATLKIQPSEPRDSAVYFCASGPDRGKTQYFGPGTRLLVL.